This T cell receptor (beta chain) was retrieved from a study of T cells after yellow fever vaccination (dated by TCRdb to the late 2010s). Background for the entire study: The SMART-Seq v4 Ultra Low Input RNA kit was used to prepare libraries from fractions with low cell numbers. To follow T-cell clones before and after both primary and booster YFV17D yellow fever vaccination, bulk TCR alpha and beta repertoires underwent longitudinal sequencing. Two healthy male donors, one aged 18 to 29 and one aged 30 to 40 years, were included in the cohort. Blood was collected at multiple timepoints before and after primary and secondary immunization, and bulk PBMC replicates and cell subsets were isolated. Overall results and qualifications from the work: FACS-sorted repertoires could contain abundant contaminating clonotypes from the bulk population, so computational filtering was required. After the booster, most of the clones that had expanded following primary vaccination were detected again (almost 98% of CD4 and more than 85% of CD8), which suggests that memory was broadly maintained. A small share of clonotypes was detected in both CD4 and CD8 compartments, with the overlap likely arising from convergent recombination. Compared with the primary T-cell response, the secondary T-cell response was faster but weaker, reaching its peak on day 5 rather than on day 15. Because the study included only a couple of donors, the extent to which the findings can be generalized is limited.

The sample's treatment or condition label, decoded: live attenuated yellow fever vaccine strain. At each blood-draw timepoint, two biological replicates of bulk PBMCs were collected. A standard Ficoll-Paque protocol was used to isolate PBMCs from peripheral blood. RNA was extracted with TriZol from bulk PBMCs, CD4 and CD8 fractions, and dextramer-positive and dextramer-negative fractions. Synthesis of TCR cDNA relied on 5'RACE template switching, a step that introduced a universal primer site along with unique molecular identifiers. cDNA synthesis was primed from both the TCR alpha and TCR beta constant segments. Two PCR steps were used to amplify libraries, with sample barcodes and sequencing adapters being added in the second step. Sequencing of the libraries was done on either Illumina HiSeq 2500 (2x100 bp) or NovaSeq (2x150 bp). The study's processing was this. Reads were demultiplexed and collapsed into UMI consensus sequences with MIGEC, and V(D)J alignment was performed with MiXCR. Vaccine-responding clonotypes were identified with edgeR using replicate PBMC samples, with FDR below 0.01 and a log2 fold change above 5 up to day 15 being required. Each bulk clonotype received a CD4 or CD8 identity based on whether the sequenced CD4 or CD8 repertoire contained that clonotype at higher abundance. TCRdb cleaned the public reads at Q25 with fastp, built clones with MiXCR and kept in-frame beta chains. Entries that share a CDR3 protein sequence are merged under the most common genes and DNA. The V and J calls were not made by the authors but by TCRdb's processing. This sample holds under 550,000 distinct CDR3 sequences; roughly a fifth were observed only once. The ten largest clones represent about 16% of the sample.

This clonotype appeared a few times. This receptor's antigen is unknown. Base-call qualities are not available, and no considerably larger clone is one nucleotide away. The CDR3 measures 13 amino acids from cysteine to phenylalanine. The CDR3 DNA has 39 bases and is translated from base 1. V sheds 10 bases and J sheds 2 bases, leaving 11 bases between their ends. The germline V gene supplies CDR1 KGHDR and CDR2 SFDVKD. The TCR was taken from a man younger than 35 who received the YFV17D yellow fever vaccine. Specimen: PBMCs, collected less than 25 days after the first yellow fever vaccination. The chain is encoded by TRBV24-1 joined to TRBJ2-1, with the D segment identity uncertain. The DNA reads TGTGCCACGTCGTACGGGCCCTACAATGAGCAGTTCTTC. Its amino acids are CATSYGPYNEQFF.